In this sample, the clone carrying this TCR beta chain turned up a few times. Its target is unknown. Sequencing used immunoSEQ multiplex PCR; TCRdb keeps in-frame clones, though not all of them. Altogether fewer than 30,000 clones are present, approximately 93% being singletons, with the ten largest covering more than 8%. Trimming pared 4 bases from V and 3 bases from J, leaving 7 bases between. The CDR3 totals 13 residues. Germline CDR1 reads SGHRS; CDR2 reads YFSETQ. These data are taken from a study of T cell responses to AZD1222 COVID-19 vaccine. Study-level findings and limits: Reports say nearly half of spike-specific TCRs go after unmutated variant regions. Females outnumbered males among donors, who were mostly white British; clonal diversity was possibly underestimated. Spike-specific TCRs gained breadth and depth after people received two AZD1222 doses.

V is TRBV5-1 and J is TRBJ2-2; a possible D gene is TRBD1 (5 bases). The specimen was peripheral blood, collected on day 0 of AZD1222 vaccination. The origin of this receptor is an adult in good health. CDR3 nucleotides: TGCGCCAGCAGCATAGGGGACACCGGGGAGCTGTTTTTT. This codes for CASSIGDTGELFF.